Listed below are T cell receptor beta chains from one sample, sequenced in a study of T cells in localized non-small cell lung cancer. TCRdb's table, derived via immunoSEQ multiplex PCR, lists solely in-frame clones and lacks some. The profile shows 45,000 or so clones, roughly 91% of them singletons. Specimen: PBMCs, collected before any cancer treatment. The receptors originated from a woman between 35 and 70 years old with stage II lung adenocarcinoma. Each CDR3 is given with its conserved first and last residue. The D gene is left open where the match is weak. Size is stated for part of the rows, as once, few or many counts, or as a class when the clone is expanded.

clone_size d_call j_call v_call cdr3_nt cdr3_aa
- - TRBJ1-2 TRBV19 TGTGCCAGTAGTAACCCAGGGGCTAACTATGGCTACACCTTC CASSNPGANYGYTF
- - TRBJ2-4 TRBV5-8 TGTGCCAGCAGCTTATTGGGAGGAGGGGCCAAAAACATTCAGTACTTC CASSLLGGGAKNIQYF
- - TRBJ1-2 TRBV6-6 TGTGCCAGCAGTTACGCGGCAGGGGATGGCTACACCTTC CASSYAAGDGYTF
- TRBD1 TRBJ1-5 TRBV19 TGTGCCAGTAACCCCGGGCGACAGGGGGTATTTCAGCCCCAGCATTTT CASNPGRQGVFQPQHF
- - TRBJ2-5 TRBV19 TGTGCCAGTAGCCCAGGGGGGGCGAGGGAGACCCAGTACTTC CASSPGGARETQYF
- TRBD2 TRBJ2-3 TRBV15 TGTGCCACCAGCAGAGTTGCGGGGGGGCCCACAGATACGCAGTATTTT CATSRVAGGPTDTQYF
- TRBD2 TRBJ2-5 TRBV4-2 TGTGCCAGCAGCCATGCCGGGACTAGCGGGGGGGGGACCCAGTACTTC CASSHAGTSGGGTQYF
- - TRBJ2-7 TRBV6-6 TGTGCCAGCAGTTACTCGGTCTGGGAGCAGTACTTC CASSYSVWEQYF
- TRBD1 TRBJ1-5 TRBV6-6 TGTGCCAGCAGCCGGACAGGGGAAGGTAGCAATCAGCCCCAGCATTTT CASSRTGEGSNQPQHF
- - TRBJ1-1 TRBV28 TGTGCCAGCAGTCCCCCTTCGGTGGCAGAAGCTTTCTTT CASSPPSVAEAFF
- - TRBJ2-7 TRBV28 TGTGCCAGCAGCTATACAGGGCAAATCTCCTACGAGCAGTACTTC CASSYTGQISYEQYF
- TRBD1 TRBJ2-5 TRBV7-2 TGTGCCAGCAGCTCAACCCCAGGGGGCCAAGAGACCCAGTACTTC CASSSTPGGQETQYF
- - TRBJ2-2 TRBV5-1 TGCGCCAGCAGCTTGGCCCCAGGAAACACCGGGGAGCTGTTTTTT CASSLAPGNTGELFF
once - TRBJ1-3 TRBV10-1 TGCGCCAGCGCCGGACATTCCTACTCTAGCTCTGGAAACACCATATATTTT CASAGHSYSSSGNTIYF
- TRBD2 TRBJ2-7 TRBV6-8 TGTGCCCGATTTACTAGCGAGTACTCCTACGAGCAGTACTTC CARFTSEYSYEQYF
- TRBD2 TRBJ2-1 TRBV7-2 TGTGCCAGCAGCTTAGAAGGGACTAGCGGGAGGTACTACAATGAGCAGTTCTTC CASSLEGTSGRYYNEQFF
- - TRBJ1-1 TRBV2 TGTGCCAGCAGTGAACAGGTAGAGAACACTGAAGCTTTCTTT CASSEQVENTEAFF
- TRBD2 TRBJ2-3 TRBV5-1 TGCGCCAGCAGCCCAGTGGCGGGAGGAGGCACAGATACGCAGTATTTT CASSPVAGGGTDTQYF
- TRBD1 TRBJ1-4 TRBV5-4 TGTGCCAGCAGCAAGCCCGGGACAGCGGAGAATGAAAAACTGTTTTTT CASSKPGTAENEKLFF
- - TRBJ1-1 TRBV11-3 TGTGCCAGCAGCTTCGAAGGGGGTGAAGCTTTCTTT CASSFEGGEAFF
- - TRBJ2-1 TRBV6-5 TGTGCCAGCAGTTCGGGACATAACAATGAGCAGTTCTTC CASSSGHNNEQFF
- - TRBJ2-5 TRBV28 TGTGCCAGCAGACCCTATTCCCCCCCAGGACAAGAGACCCAGTACTTC CASRPYSPPGQETQYF
- - TRBJ1-5 TRBV6-1 TGTGCCAGCAGTGCTACTTTAAGACAGATAAATCAGCCCCAGCATTTT CASSATLRQINQPQHF
- TRBD1 TRBJ1-2 TRBV18 TGTGCCAGCTCACCACCGGGAGACAGGGGCCCCCCTAACTATGGCTACACCTTC CASSPPGDRGPPNYGYTF
- - TRBJ2-7 TRBV4-2 TGTGCCAGCAGCCAAGATGGGAGCTCCTACGAGCAGTACTTC CASSQDGSSYEQYF
- - TRBJ2-3 TRBV2 TGTGCCAGCAGTCCCACTAGAGATGGGACAGATACGCAGTATTTT CASSPTRDGTDTQYF
- - TRBJ2-3 TRBV19 TGTGCCAGTAGTATAGTTGCAGGGGCTGCCACAGATACGCAGTATTTT CASSIVAGAATDTQYF
once - TRBJ1-5 TRBV2 TGTGCCAGCAGAGCTGGACAGAGCAATCAGCCCCAGCATTTT CASRAGQSNQPQHF
- TRBD1 TRBJ1-6 TRBV5-1 TGCGCCAGCAGCCCCAAACAGGGGTCGAGCTATAATTCACCCCTCCACTTT CASSPKQGSSYNSPLHF
- - TRBJ1-1 TRBV18 TGTGCCAGCTCACCAATAGTCACAGGGACTAACACTGAAGCTTTCTTT CASSPIVTGTNTEAFF